This T cell receptor beta chain was recorded in a study of T cells in Graves' hyperthyroidism and ophthalmopathy. The CDR3 is 20 residues long. The germline V gene has CDR1 GTSNPN and CDR2 SVGIG (reference sequence). V was pared by 3 bases and J by 4 bases, with 28 bases between. This clonotype was picked up a small number of times. Amplification targeted TCR beta CDR3 regions from RNA transcripts. Researchers ran a first-round RT-PCR on the TCR CDR3 using the HTBI primer set. MiXCR was run by TCRdb on the multiplex PCR reads, yielding one entry per CDR3 protein. This table has fewer than 250,000 distinct CDR3 sequences, around 25% appearing once.

The sequence was collected from a woman in her forties with Graves' ophthalmopathy. Sequencing input: blood. This chain connects TRBV30 to TRBJ1-6, with D possibly TRBD1 on 5 matching bases. Here the CDR3 reads CAWRGVPARSYPLYNSPLHF. The CDR3 nucleotides read TGTGCCTGGAGGGGGGTACCGGCTCGATCGTACCCCCTTTATAATTCACCCCTCCACTTT.